Here is one T cell receptor (beta chain) with its context. What it recognizes is unknown. Clones were read by immunoSEQ multiplex PCR, and TCRdb kept only the in-frame ones, dropping some. The data contain roughly 25,000 clones, about 89% of them singletons. The ends were cut back, 8 bases at V and 0 bases at J, with 8 bases in the middle. Germline V CDR1 and CDR2: MNHEY, SVGAGI. The CDR3 has 13 residues. This specimen belongs to a study of tissue T cells after allogeneic stem cell transplantation. The wider study: Patients with graft-versus-host disease had grafts: four unmodified, three CD34-selected and T-cell-depleted. Several lines of graft-versus-host disease therapy were given to all patients, all with gastrointestinal involvement.

Notes on the study in general: In patients and mice, blood and spleen missed much of tissue repertoire. Within patients, tissue anatomy strongly shaped TCR repertoire composition.

This chain uses TRBV6-5 with TRBJ1-3; D is undetermined. Sequencing was performed on blood, taken before transplantation. The TCR was taken from a male donor aged 60 or older who later had graft-versus-host disease after an allogeneic stem cell transplant. This chain's CDR3 is CASVFRSGNTIYF. Here the CDR3 DNA reads TGTGCCAGCGTCTTCCGCTCTGGAAACACCATATATTTT.